Each of the 28 T cell receptor beta chains below was sequenced from the same sample in a study of OX40 agonist ivuxolimab in advanced cancers. The protocol was immunoSEQ multiplex PCR, while the TCRdb copy is restricted to in-frame clones and leaves out a portion. The sample shows under 80,000 clones, 80% to 90% of them seen only once. Specimen: CD4+ or CD8+ T cells sorted from blood, collected in a trial of the OX40 agonist ivuxolimab. These receptors originate from an adult with an advanced solid tumor such as melanoma, head and neck, liver or kidney cancer.

V is TRBV11-2 and J is TRBJ1-1; possibly TRBD1 for D (6 bases). The ends were cut back, 3 bases at V and 1 base at J, with 12 bases in the middle. Germline CDR1 and CDR2: SGHAT and FQNNGV. The CDR3 extends over 15 amino acids. The CDR3 protein is CASSLGPTGNTEAFF. The CDR3 bases are TGTGCCAGCAGCTTGGGGCCGACAGGGAACACTGAAGCTTTCTTT.

The chain joins TRBV28 to TRBJ2-7; D might be TRBD1 or TRBD2, each matching 6 bases. Germline CDR1 reads MDHEN; CDR2 reads SYDVKM. Trimming took 2 bases from V and 1 from J, leaving 12 bases between them. This CDR3 contains 15 residues. CDR3 residues: CASSLGGGGSYEQYF. The CDR3 DNA sequence: TGTGCCAGCAGTTTAGGTGGAGGGGGTTCCTACGAGCAGTACTTC.

The chain is built from TRBV25-1 and TRBJ1-3, with TRBD1 matching 8 bases. The CDR3 loop spans 15 amino acids. The germline CDR1 and CDR2 sequences are MGHDK and SYGVNS. Unmatched junction bases numbered 5, after V lost 2 bases and J lost 5 bases. CDR3 residues: CASSEGTGGRNTIYF. The CDR3 DNA is TGTGCCAGCAGTGAAGGAACAGGGGGTAGAAACACCATATATTTT.

The rearrangement links TRBV6-4 to TRBJ1-1; D is undetermined. The V and J ends lost 4 bases and 4 bases respectively, with 10 bases between them. Per germline, CDR1 MRHNA and CDR2 SNTAGT. This CDR3 region has 13 residues. The CDR3 DNA is TGTGCCAGCAGTGCCGATGCGAGCACTGAAGCTTTCTTT. Protein: CASSADASTEAFF.

This chain joins TRBV13 and TRBJ2-2, with 12 nucleotides matching TRBD2. The germline V gene encodes CDR1 PRHDT and CDR2 FYEKMQ (reference sequence). This CDR3 is 17 amino acids long. V lost 6 bases and J lost 4; bases outside the gene matches: 9. CDR3 bases: TGTGCCAGCAGAAAGAAAATACTAGCGGGGGGCACCGGGGAGCTGTTTTTT. Its translation is CASRKKILAGGTGELFF.

V usage is TRBV18 and J usage is TRBJ2-3, with TRBD2 as a possible D gene (5 bases). V was pared by 2 bases and J by 6 bases, with 6 bases between. The CDR3 runs to 12 residues. Germline values: CDR1 KGHSH, CDR2 LQKENI. The CDR3 DNA reads as TGTGCCAGCTCACCAGGGGAGGATACGCAGTATTTT. The encoded protein is CASSPGEDTQYF.

The chain links TRBV15 to TRBJ1-1; 7 bases fit TRBD1. The CDR3 covers 15 residues. V lost 3 bases to trimming and J lost 2 bases; unmatched junction nucleotides: 6. In germline, CDR1 is LNHNV, CDR2 YYDKDF (reference sequence). CDR3 amino acids: CATSSRGGPNTEAFF. CDR3 coding DNA: TGTGCCACCAGCAGCAGAGGGGGCCCTAACACTGAAGCTTTCTTT.

V gene TRBV5-4 combines with J gene TRBJ2-7; D is unresolved. The V gene's germline CDR1 is SGHNT and CDR2 YYREEE (reference sequence). The CDR3 extends over 11 amino acids. V was trimmed by 3 bases and J by 1 base, leaving 2 bases between them. The DNA of the CDR3 is TGTGCCAGCAGCTCTTCCTACGAGCAGTACTTC. Encoded protein: CASSSSYEQYF.

This chain links TRBV7-2 with TRBJ1-4; 7 positions match TRBD1. Germline CDR1 reads SGHTA; CDR2 reads FQGNSA. The CDR3 is made up of 14 amino acids. The trim removed 1 base at V and 5 bases at J, leaving 1 base unmatched. This CDR3 reads CASSLVRGNEKLFF. Here the CDR3 DNA reads TGTGCCAGCAGCTTAGTCAGGGGGAATGAAAAACTGTTTTTT.

This chain links TRBV5-1 with TRBJ2-5, with D unclear. Germline V lookup: CDR1 SGHRS, CDR2 YFSETQ. Trimming stripped 3 bases from V and 5 bases from J, with 17 bases between. The CDR3 runs 15 residues. In DNA form, the CDR3 reads TGCGCCAGCAGCTCCGAATCGTGGACCGGGGAGACCCAGTACTTC. Protein product: CASSSESWTGETQYF.

The chain couples TRBV11-2 to TRBJ1-4, with 7 nucleotides matching TRBD1. Germline V lookup: CDR1 SGHAT, CDR2 FQNNGV. The CDR3 runs to 13 residues. Trimming cost V 2 bases and J 15 bases; bases outside gene matches: 9. As DNA, the CDR3 is TGTGCCAGCAGCTTATTAAGGACAGGCGTTTTGTTTTTT. Amino acid sequence: CASSLLRTGVLFF.

The chain carries TRBV6-4 and TRBJ2-1, with 12 bases lining up with TRBD2. CDR1 and CDR2 from the germline V gene are MRHNA and SNTAGT. CDR3 length equals 16 residues. With V trimmed by 2 bases and J by 9 bases, 8 bases remained unmatched. CDR3 nucleotide sequence: TGTGCCAGCAGTGACGTGGCTAGCGGGGGGGCCGGTGAGCAGTTCTTC. It is translated as CASSDVASGGAGEQFF.

The chain employs TRBV7-7 and TRBJ2-7, with 7 bases fitting TRBD1. The CDR3 consists of 14 residues. Unmatched junction bases numbered 4, after V lost 5 bases and J lost 0 bases. The germline CDR1 and CDR2 sequences are SSHAT and FNYEAQ (reference sequence). DNA for the CDR3: TGTGCCAGCAGCCCGGACAGGTCCTCCTACGAGCAGTACTTC. Protein: CASSPDRSSYEQYF.

The chain has TRBV6-6 and TRBJ2-2, with TRBD2 as a possible D gene (7 bases). The CDR3 has 13 residues. Germline CDR1 and CDR2: MNHNY and SVGAGI (reference sequence). The V gene lost 4 bases and the J gene lost 8 bases, with 11 bases spanning the gap. DNA for the CDR3: TGTGCCAGCAGTTCCCGGGGGGCTGGGGAGCTGTTTTTT. The encoded protein is CASSSRGAGELFF.

The V gene is TRBV7-9, the J gene TRBJ2-7; D ambiguous. Germline V gene sequence: CDR1 SEHNR, CDR2 FQNEAQ (reference sequence). Trimming left V 6 bases short and J 0 bases short, with 6 bases between. The CDR3 runs to 12 residues. The CDR3 bases are TGTGCCAGCAGTCGGGTCTCCTACGAGCAGTACTTC. This encodes CASSRVSYEQYF.

The rearrangement links TRBV14 to TRBJ1-1; D unresolved. The CDR3 length is 14 residues. The germline gives CDR1 SGHDN, CDR2 FVKESK. Trimming pared 4 bases from V and 0 bases from J, leaving 9 bases between. The CDR3 loop is CASSRSGMNTEAFF. The DNA of the CDR3 is TGTGCCAGCAGCCGCTCCGGGATGAACACTGAAGCTTTCTTT.

The V and J genes are TRBV6-9 and TRBJ2-1; D remains unclear. Germline CDR1 is MNHGY and CDR2 is SVAAGI. The CDR3 totals 11 residues. The V end was cut by 6 bases, the J end by 6 bases, with 6 bases between. The CDR3 spells CASSGSNEQFF. DNA for the CDR3: TGTGCCAGCAGCGGCTCCAATGAGCAGTTCTTC.

The chain combines TRBV5-1 with TRBJ2-1, with a possible D match to TRBD2 (6 bases). The CDR3 runs to 15 residues. CDR1 is SGHRS and CDR2 is YFSETQ in the germline V gene. Trimming stripped 4 bases from V and 5 bases from J, with 16 bases between. The chain's CDR3 is CASSPPGLQNNEQFF. As DNA, the CDR3 is TGCGCCAGCAGCCCTCCGGGACTGCAGAACAATGAGCAGTTCTTC.

The chain combines TRBV4-1 with TRBJ2-1; 10 nucleotides agree with TRBD1. CDR1 and CDR2 (germline): MGHRA, YSYEKL. V gave up 5 bases and J gave up 4 bases; unmatched junction bases: 14. There are 18 residues in the CDR3. CDR3 sequence: CASSYSSGQGSFYNEQFF. CDR3 nucleotide sequence: TGCGCCAGCAGCTATTCTTCGGGACAGGGGTCCTTTTACAATGAGCAGTTCTTC.

The chain employs TRBV14 and TRBJ2-1; 8 bases are shared with TRBD2. The germline V gene has CDR1 SGHDN and CDR2 FVKESK. V lost 0 bases, J lost 12 bases, and 4 bases stayed unmatched. The CDR3 spans 13 residues. Here the CDR3 DNA reads TGTGCCAGCAGCCAAGATATGGCGGGGGGGCAGTTCTTC. As protein: CASSQDMAGGQFF.

The V call is TRBV28, the J call TRBJ1-4; 8 nucleotides line up with TRBD1. Germline V gives CDR1 MDHEN, CDR2 SYDVKM. With V trimmed by 7 bases and J by 8 bases, 9 bases remained unmatched. CDR3 length equals 14 residues. CDR3 region: CASTLTGGVEKLFF. DNA of the CDR3: TGTGCCAGCACTCTAACAGGGGGGGTCGAAAAACTGTTTTTT.

This clone occurred a few times. The gene calls are TRBV5-6 and TRBJ2-1; no definite D call. This CDR3 spans 15 amino acids. V was trimmed by 2 bases and J by 0 bases, leaving 9 bases between them. CDR1 is SGHDT and CDR2 is YYEEEE in the germline V gene. Written as DNA, the CDR3 is TGTGCCAGCAGCTTCGTGGCAGGCTCCTACAATGAGCAGTTCTTC. The encoded protein is CASSFVAGSYNEQFF.

This sequence joins TRBV9 and TRBJ2-1; either TRBD1 or TRBD2 may supply D (5 bases each). Per germline, CDR1 SGDLS and CDR2 YYNGEE. V lost 4 bases and J 4 bases, leaving 12 bases between the germline ends. CDR3 length: 14 amino acids. CDR3 nucleotides: TGTGCCAGCAGCCCGGGACCTAAATACAATGAGCAGTTCTTC. It codes for CASSPGPKYNEQFF.

This chain uses TRBV5-1 with TRBJ1-2, with TRBD1 identical over 7 bases. CDR3 size: 15 residues. V was clipped by 4 bases and J by 4 bases; unmatched bases: 10. CDR1 SGHRS and CDR2 YFSETQ come from the germline V gene. The CDR3 loop is CASSQTNRGGYGYTF. CDR3 bases: TGCGCCAGCAGCCAAACTAACAGGGGCGGCTATGGCTACACCTTC.

This clone was picked up a small number of times. V gene TRBV14 combines with J gene TRBJ1-1; perhaps TRBD1 as D (6 bases). V lost 10 bases and J 6 bases, leaving 12 bases between the germline ends. Germline assignment: CDR1 SGHDN and CDR2 FVKESK. The CDR3 totals 11 residues. The CDR3 bases are TGTGCCACGAAGGGGGTAGCTGAAGCTTTCTTT. Protein: CATKGVAEAFF.

The chain employs TRBV7-2 and TRBJ2-7; D not resolved. CDR1 and CDR2 from the germline V gene are SGHTA and FQGNSA. This CDR3 has 12 residues. With 4 bases removed from V and 2 bases from J, the gap between germline ends came to 6 bases. The CDR3 DNA sequence: TGTGCCAGCAGCTGGACCCCCTACGAGCAGTACTTC. It is translated as CASSWTPYEQYF.

J is TRBJ2-5 and V is TRBV7-9; 8 bases agree with TRBD2. Germline V gene lookup returns CDR1 SEHNR and CDR2 FQNEAQ (reference sequence). The V segment lost 0 bases and the J segment 4 bases; nucleotides outside the gene matches: 4. This CDR3 region has 15 residues. The CDR3 DNA reads TGTGCCAGCAGCTTAGCTTCGGGAGGGGCAGAGACCCAGTACTTC. Translating gives CASSLASGGAETQYF.

The sample holds one count of this clone. V and J are TRBV6-6 and TRBJ2-2; D unresolved. The CDR3 has 11 amino acids. V was trimmed by 4 bases and J by 5 bases, leaving 2 bases between them. Germline V gives CDR1 MNHNY, CDR2 SVGAGI (reference sequence). The CDR3 bases are TGTGCCAGCAGTTTTACCGGGGAGCTGTTTTTT. Its translation: CASSFTGELFF.